Listed here are 5 T cell receptor beta chains from one sample, sequenced in a study of T cells in Graves' hyperthyroidism and ophthalmopathy. RNA transcripts served as the template for amplifying TCR beta CDR3 regions. First-round RT-PCR targeting the TCR CDR3 was performed with the HTBI primer set. TCRdb re-analysed the multiplex PCR reads in MiXCR, keeping a single row per CDR3 protein. The data contain around 580,000 distinct CDR3 sequences, over 15% of them singletons. Sequencing used blood. These receptors all come from a woman between 18 and 29 years old with Graves' hyperthyroidism.

This clonotype occurred many times. The chain has TRBV3-1 and TRBJ1-1; D call uncertain. This CDR3 is built from 14 residues. Trimming cost V 0 bases and J 1 base, with 6 bases left between them. The germline V gene encodes CDR1 LGHDT and CDR2 YNNKEL (reference sequence). For the CDR3, the DNA is TGTGCCAGCAGCCAAGATCCAGGGAACACTGAAGCTTTCTTT. Its translation is CASSQDPGNTEAFF.

DNA of the CDR3: TGTGCCAGTAGTCCGTCCGGGACAGGGAATTCACCCCTCCACTTT. This translates into CASSPSGTGNSPLHF. J is TRBJ1-6 and V is TRBV19, with TRBD1 matching over 9 bases. This CDR3 has 15 residues. V was clipped by 5 bases and J by 7 bases; unmatched bases: 6. CDR1 is LNHDA, CDR2 SQIVND, per germline (reference sequence).

In this sample, this clonotype turned up a few times. V gene TRBV2 combines with J gene TRBJ2-7; TRBD1 agrees at 9 bases. The germline V gene has CDR1 SNHLY and CDR2 FYNNEI. The J segment lost 2 bases and the V segment lost 5 bases, leaving 10 bases of the junction unmatched. The CDR3 runs 16 residues. CDR3 amino acids: CASSSYGTGPPYEQYF. In nucleotides, the CDR3 is TGTGCCAGCAGTTCATACGGGACAGGGCCGCCCTACGAGCAGTACTTC.

There are many counts of this clonotype. The rearrangement joins TRBV13 to TRBJ2-5, with D unclear. Germline loops: CDR1 PRHDT, CDR2 FYEKMQ (reference sequence). The CDR3 is 13 amino acids. V was trimmed by 3 bases and J by 0 bases, leaving 5 bases between them. Written as DNA, the CDR3 is TGTGCCAGCAGCTTCCAGAACCAAGAGACCCAGTACTTC. It codes for CASSFQNQETQYF.

This clonotype came up a few times. The chain joins TRBV6-1 to TRBJ2-2; D gene ambiguous. Trimming shortened V by 4 bases and J by 1 base, and 4 bases separated the two germline ends. The CDR3 spans 13 residues. Per the germline V gene, CDR1 is MNHNS and CDR2 is SASEGT. CDR3 nucleotide sequence: TGTGCCAGCAGTGCAAAGAACACCGGGGAGCTGTTTTTT. Protein sequence: CASSAKNTGELFF.